One sample yielded the 24 T cell receptor beta chains listed below, sequenced in a study of shared clonotypes between healthy human individuals. Method: immunoSEQ multiplex PCR; TCRdb's copy keeps in-frame clones and lacks some. Of around 700,000 clones listed, less than 80% are singletons. Sequenced input: memory CD4+ T cells sorted from blood. As for subset: CD45RA-negative fraction. These receptors were collected from a woman younger than 45 in good health.

The chain employs TRBV28 and TRBJ2-1, with 12 positions matching TRBD2. The length of the CDR3 is 14 residues. Germline CDR1 MDHEN, CDR2 SYDVKM. Germline trimming cut 4 bases from V and 7 bases from J; bases unmatched to any gene: 2. The CDR3 sequence is CASSSSGRVNEQFF. DNA for the CDR3: TGTGCCAGCAGTTCTAGCGGGAGGGTTAATGAGCAGTTCTTC. Full variable domain (rest looked up from reference TRBV28 and TRBJ2-1): DVKVTQSSRYLVKRTGEKVFLECVQDMDHENMFWYRQDPGLGLRLIYFSYDVKMKEKGDIPEGYSVSREKKERFSLILESASTNQTSMYLCASSSSGRVNEQFFGPGTRLTVL.

The chain recombines TRBV5-1 with TRBJ1-2; no clear D gene. CDR3 size: 14 residues. Trimming left V 0 bases short and J 7 bases short, with 13 bases between. The V gene's germline CDR1 is SGHRS and CDR2 YFSETQ. The CDR3 DNA is TGCGCCAGCAGCTTGGACGATAGCGGCGGTGGCTACACCTTC. The encoded protein is CASSLDDSGGGYTF.

This sequence joins TRBV28 and TRBJ1-1, with 9 bases fitting TRBD1. The CDR3 is 17 residues long. J lost 5 bases, V lost 2 bases, and 12 bases had no gene match. Germline V lookup: CDR1 MDHEN, CDR2 SYDVKM. The CDR3 protein is CASSLGALGQGRTEAFF. CDR3 coding DNA: TGTGCCAGCAGTTTAGGGGCTTTGGGACAGGGAAGAACTGAAGCTTTCTTT.

V usage is TRBV5-8 and J usage is TRBJ2-2; 8 bases are a match to TRBD2. With 2 bases clipped from V and 0 bases from J, the junction kept 9 bases outside the gene matches. Germline assignment: CDR1 SGHTS and CDR2 YDEGEE. CDR3 length: 18 amino acids. In DNA, the CDR3 is TGTGCCAGCAGCTTAGCGGGAGCTTGGTTCTCGAACACCGGGGAGCTGTTTTTT. This encodes CASSLAGAWFSNTGELFF.

This rearrangement joins TRBV10-3 to TRBJ1-3; D gene unclear. The V end was cut by 6 bases, the J end by 8 bases, with 14 bases between. CDR1 and CDR2 from the germline V gene are ENHRY and SYGVKD. The CDR3 is made up of 13 amino acids. CDR3: CAIRNPPEDTIYF. CDR3 DNA: TGTGCCATCAGGAATCCACCAGAGGACACCATATATTTT.

The chain recombines TRBV18 with TRBJ2-1; 8 bases fit TRBD1. Germline V gene lookup returns CDR1 KGHSH and CDR2 LQKENI. V was pared by 2 bases and J by 8 bases, with 2 bases of the junction left unmatched. This CDR3 spans 13 amino acids. The CDR3 is CASSPMDRDEQFF. Written as DNA, the CDR3 is TGTGCCAGCTCACCAATGGACAGGGATGAGCAGTTCTTC. The whole variable domain, filled in from reference TRBV18 and TRBJ2-1, reads NAGVMQNPRHLVRRRGQEARLRCSPMKGHSHVYWYRQLPEEGLKFMVYLQKENIIDESGMPKERFSAEFPKEGPSILRIQQVVRGDSAAYFCASSPMDRDEQFFGPGTRLTVL.

V usage is TRBV27 and J usage is TRBJ2-3, with D hard to call. V was cut by 0 bases and J by 2 bases, with 12 bases left in between. CDR1 and CDR2 (germline): MNHEY, SMNVEV (reference sequence). The CDR3 runs to 16 residues. The CDR3 here is CASSLSYRADTDTQYF. The CDR3 DNA reads as TGTGCCAGCAGTTTATCATATCGGGCAGACACAGATACGCAGTATTTT.

The V gene is TRBV18, the J gene TRBJ2-1, with TRBD2 identical over 10 bases. From germline, CDR1 is KGHSH and CDR2 LQKENI. The V gene end was trimmed by 3 bases and the J gene end by 2 bases; junction bases not matched to a gene: 7. The CDR3 consists of 17 residues. The CDR3 protein is CASSPPLLAGPYNEQFF. CDR3 nucleotides: TGTGCCAGCTCACCCCCCTTACTAGCGGGACCCTACAATGAGCAGTTCTTC.

With regard to this clone: Distinct nucleotide sequences in the sample also encode this CDR3. V gene TRBV2 combines with J gene TRBJ2-5, with TRBD2 matching over 10 bases. This CDR3 comprises 14 residues. The germline V gene has CDR1 SNHLY and CDR2 FYNNEI. Trimming at V came to 2 bases and at J to 6 bases, leaving 3 bases not matched to a gene. The CDR3 loop is CASSELAGEQTQYF. The CDR3 DNA reads TGTGCCAGCAGTGAACTAGCGGGAGAGCAGACCCAGTACTTC.

This chain uses TRBV15 with TRBJ1-1; TRBD1 matches at 10 bases. Germline V gene sequence: CDR1 LNHNV, CDR2 YYDKDF (reference sequence). V lost 5 bases to trimming and J lost 4 bases; unmatched junction nucleotides: 10. This CDR3 comprises 16 residues. Here the CDR3 DNA reads TGTGCCACCAGCGACCGGGACAGGGGTGCGGGCACTGAAGCTTTCTTT. Translating it yields CATSDRDRGAGTEAFF.

This clone was seen a single time. V is TRBV7-4 and J is TRBJ2-7; TRBD1 matches 10 bases. Germline V CDR1 and CDR2: SGHVT, SQSDAQ. After removal of 5 bases from V and 5 bases from J, the junction contained 9 bases not matched to a gene. The CDR3 is 15 residues long. Here the CDR3 reads CASSLLRDRGHEQYF. CDR3 DNA sequence: TGTGCCAGCAGCCTCCTCCGGGACAGGGGCCACGAGCAGTACTTC.

As concerns this clone: A much more abundant neighbour one base away suggests this may be a read error. Other DNA sequences in the sample encode the same CDR3. The V call is TRBV7-2, the J call TRBJ1-5; D unresolved. Trimming stripped 1 base from V and 6 bases from J, with 4 bases between. The V gene's germline CDR1 is SGHTA and CDR2 FQGNSA. The CDR3 is made up of 12 amino acids. The DNA of the CDR3 is TGTGCCAGCAGCTTAGAGGGTCAGCCCCAGCATTTT. This codes for CASSLEGQPQHF.

The chain uses TRBV4-2 and TRBJ2-1, with D unresolved. The CDR3 contains 16 residues. Deletions cut 0 bases from V and 6 bases from J, with 15 bases between. The germline V gene has CDR1 LGHNA and CDR2 YNFKEQ. CDR3 protein: CASSQDRGSLRNEQFF. CDR3 in DNA: TGTGCCAGCAGCCAAGATCGAGGCTCACTTCGCAATGAGCAGTTCTTC.

This clone was detected ten times or more. V usage is TRBV7-9 and J usage is TRBJ1-3; D is uncertain. CDR3 length equals 16 residues. Trimming left V 4 bases short and J 4 bases short, with 17 bases between. Germline V gene lookup returns CDR1 SEHNR and CDR2 FQNEAQ (reference sequence). The CDR3, as DNA: TGTGCCAGCAGCTCCTGGGAAACTGAAGAGGGAAACACCATATATTTT. Protein product: CASSSWETEEGNTIYF.

This rearrangement joins TRBV6-4 to TRBJ2-3; D gene ambiguous. The CDR3 is 15 amino acids. V was shortened by 0 bases and J by 5 bases, with 12 bases between the two germline ends. Germline values: CDR1 MRHNA, CDR2 SNTAGT. DNA of the CDR3: TGTGCCAGCAGTGACTCCTTTGGTGGGCGAGATACGCAGTATTTT. Its translation is CASSDSFGGRDTQYF.

The gene calls are TRBV18 and TRBJ1-2, with D possibly matching TRBD1 (6 bases). CDR3 length: 16 amino acids. Germline assignment: CDR1 KGHSH and CDR2 LQKENI. V gave up 3 bases and J gave up 6 bases, with 20 bases separating them. The CDR3 sequence is CASSPGQNRVRDGYTF. CDR3 in DNA: TGTGCCAGCTCACCTGGTCAAAACAGGGTTCGGGATGGCTACACCTTC.

The gene calls are TRBV28 and TRBJ2-7; 10 nucleotides align to TRBD2. The CDR3 has 14 amino acids. V lost 6 bases, J lost 0 bases, and 2 bases stayed unmatched. The germline gives CDR1 MDHEN, CDR2 SYDVKM. The DNA of the CDR3 is TGTGCCAGCAGAACTAGCGGGAACTCCTACGAGCAGTACTTC. It yields the protein CASRTSGNSYEQYF.

This chain connects TRBV4-1 to TRBJ2-7; TRBD2 aligns across 11 bases. Trimming took 4 bases from V and 5 from J; bases not matched to a gene: 7. Germline-derived CDR1 and CDR2 are MGHRA and YSYEKL. This CDR3 spans 15 amino acids. CDR3 in DNA: TGCGCCAGCAGCCTCTTACTAGCGGGAGTCCACGAGCAGTACTTC. It codes for CASSLLLAGVHEQYF.

The CDR3 DNA reads TGTGCCAGCAGTGACCGAGGGGCAACTAATGAAAAACTGTTTTTT. Protein sequence: CASSDRGATNEKLFF. This chain uses TRBV6-1 with TRBJ1-4; TRBD1 might be the D (5 bases). V gave up 3 bases and J gave up 0 bases, with 8 bases separating them. The CDR3 loop spans 15 amino acids. Germline V lookup: CDR1 MNHNS, CDR2 SASEGT.

This clone occurred a few times. The chain couples TRBV6-1 to TRBJ1-1, with D unresolved. CDR1 and CDR2 (germline): MNHNS, SASEGT. Deletions cut 8 bases from V and 1 base from J, with 11 bases between. This CDR3 is 13 amino acids long. CDR3 nucleotide sequence: TGTGCCAGCCAGGACGGGGAGAACACTGAAGCTTTCTTT. Translated, it gives CASQDGENTEAFF.

This chain links TRBV2 with TRBJ2-5; D not certain. Germline CDR1 and CDR2: SNHLY and FYNNEI. This CDR3 comprises 14 residues. Trimming took 4 bases from V and 0 from J, leaving 9 bases between them. The CDR3 nucleotides read TGTGCCAGCAGTGGGGCTAGGAACCAAGAGACCCAGTACTTC. It yields the protein CASSGARNQETQYF. Using reference TRBV2 and TRBJ2-5 for the parts outside the CDR3, the full variable domain is EPEVTQTPSHQVTQMGQEVILRCVPISNHLYFYWYRQILGQKVEFLVSFYNNEISEKSEIFDDQFSVERPDGSNFTLKIRSTKLEDSAMYFCASSGARNQETQYFGPGTRLLVL.

The V and J genes are TRBV4-2 and TRBJ1-4; D is ambiguous. The CDR3 totals 16 residues. Germline CDR1 and CDR2: LGHNA and YNFKEQ. Trimming cost V 1 base and J 8 bases, with 17 bases left between them. CDR3 sequence reads: CASSQVLAGWGEKLFF. The DNA of the CDR3 is TGTGCCAGCAGCCAAGTATTAGCGGGGTGGGGAGAAAAACTGTTTTTT.

This clone has ten or more counts. The rearrangement links TRBV6-6 to TRBJ2-7; D gene ambiguous. The CDR3 totals 11 residues. Germline V gene sequence: CDR1 MNHNY, CDR2 SVGAGI (reference sequence). Deletions cut 4 bases from V and 2 bases from J, with 3 bases between. The CDR3 DNA reads TGTGCCAGCAGTTCCGCCTACGAGCAGTACTTC. Its translation is CASSSAYEQYF.

This rearrangement joins TRBV28 to TRBJ1-2; D is unresolved. The ends were cut back, 8 bases at V and 2 bases at J, with 9 bases in the middle. Germline CDR1 reads MDHEN; CDR2 reads SYDVKM. The CDR3 length is 12 residues. The CDR3 reads CASRSWNYGYTF. In DNA form, the CDR3 reads TGTGCCAGCCGTTCATGGAACTATGGCTACACCTTC.